Below are 28 T cell receptor beta chains sequenced from a single sample in a study of blood T cells in healthy people across ages. Using a J-beta primer mix together with a sample-barcoded 5' primer, a second PCR was run for about 7 to 12 cycles. TCRdb processed the 5' RACE reads anew with MiXCR; each CDR3 protein has one entry. The sample carries hundreds of thousands of distinct CDR3 sequences, around 43% recorded once. The sample taken for sequencing was blood. The receptors derive from a man between 60 and 75 years old in good health.

The chain uses TRBV12-3 or TRBV12-4 and TRBJ2-3; the match to TRBD1 covers 8 bases. V lost 5 bases, J lost 4 bases, and 8 bases stayed unmatched. The CDR3 has 15 amino acids. The CDR3 region is CASSHRTGSADTQYF. The DNA of the CDR3 is TGTGCCAGCAGTCATCGGACAGGGAGTGCAGATACGCAGTATTTT.

This chain joins TRBV20-1 and TRBJ1-5; a possible D gene is TRBD1 (5 bases). Per germline, CDR1 DFQATT and CDR2 SNEGSKA (reference sequence). V lost 0 bases and J 6 bases, leaving 18 bases between the germline ends. The CDR3 sequence is 16 residues long. CDR3 sequence: CSAREGGRAASQPQHF. CDR3 nucleotide sequence: TGCAGTGCTAGAGAAGGAGGCAGGGCTGCTTCTCAGCCCCAGCATTTT.

This clonotype showed up just a few times. The CDR3 reads CSARAPRDTQYF. For the CDR3, the DNA is TGCAGTGCTAGGGCCCCAAGGGATACGCAGTATTTT. V and J are TRBV20-1 and TRBJ2-3; D is unresolved. Germline V gives CDR1 DFQATT, CDR2 SNEGSKA (reference sequence). CDR3 length: 12 residues. The germline V and J ends were trimmed by 3 bases and 6 bases, with 10 bases remaining between them.

This clonotype has a single count. The V call is TRBV7-3, the J call TRBJ2-5; no clear D. This CDR3 is 14 amino acids long. V gave up 4 bases and J gave up 11 bases, with 20 bases separating them. The germline CDR1 and CDR2 sequences are SGHTA and FQGTGA. The CDR3 loop reads CASSSGGGWNEQYF. The CDR3 DNA follows: TGTGCCAGCAGCTCAGGCGGCGGATGGAATGAGCAGTACTTC.

The chain joins TRBV4-3 to TRBJ1-4; no reliable D call. The CDR3 contains 13 residues. V lost 0 bases to trimming and J lost 8 bases, with 7 bases between them. Germline CDR1 is LGHNA and CDR2 is YSLEER. The CDR3 nucleotides are TGCGCCAGCAGCCAAGATAAGGTGGAAAAACTGTTTTTT. Amino acids: CASSQDKVEKLFF.

The V call is TRBV12-3 or TRBV12-4, the J call TRBJ1-6; D gene uncertain. Trimming shortened V by 8 bases and J by 13 bases, and 18 bases separated the two germline ends. This CDR3 comprises 13 residues. The CDR3 region has the DNA TGTGCCAGCGGATTTGGGCCTGGGAATCCCCTCCACTTT. Amino acids: CASGFGPGNPLHF.

The rearrangement links TRBV13 to TRBJ2-1, with TRBD2 matching 14 bases. Losses at the gene ends were 5 bases for V and 9 bases for J; bases not matched to a gene: 6. This CDR3 region has 15 residues. Germline-derived CDR1 and CDR2 are PRHDT and FYEKMQ (reference sequence). CDR3 bases: TGTGCCAGCAGCCCGGGACTAGCGGGGGCCGGTGAGCAGTTCTTC. As protein: CASSPGLAGAGEQFF.

Concerning this clonotype itself: Germline and junction disagree at one end, which may indicate a read error. V is TRBV20-1 and J is TRBJ2-3; the D gene is possibly TRBD1 (5 bases). Germline V gene data show CDR1 as DFQATT and CDR2 as SNEGSKA (reference sequence). The CDR3 is 12 amino acids. The CDR3 region has the DNA TGCAGTGCTAGTTACAGCACAGGTACGCAGTATTTT. As protein: CSASYSTGTQYF.

This clonotype was seen a handful of times. The chain links TRBV11-2 to TRBJ2-1; a possible D gene is TRBD2 (5 bases). The germline V gene has CDR1 SGHAT and CDR2 FQNNGV. Between the trimmed V and J ends, which lost 0 bases and 4 bases, there was a span of 19 bases. The CDR3 extends over 18 amino acids. DNA for the CDR3: TGTGCCAGCAGCTTAGAGGGCTTGAGGTACACGGGGTACAATGAGCAGTTCTTC. The encoded protein is CASSLEGLRYTGYNEQFF.

The gene calls are TRBV28 and TRBJ2-1; 7 bases map to TRBD2. The CDR3 contains 17 residues. V shed 2 bases, J shed 4 bases, and the junction held 11 bases outside the gene matches. Germline V gives CDR1 MDHEN, CDR2 SYDVKM. In nucleotides, the CDR3 is TGTGCCAGCAGTTTAAGGATGGGGTGGGGGGGATACAATGAGCAGTTCTTC. Its translation: CASSLRMGWGGYNEQFF. The complete variable domain, with remaining parts taken from reference TRBV28 and TRBJ2-1, reads DVKVTQSSRYLVKRTGEKVFLECVQDMDHENMFWYRQDPGLGLRLIYFSYDVKMKEKGDIPEGYSVSREKKERFSLILESASTNQTSMYLCASSLRMGWGGYNEQFFGPGTRLTVL.

This chain joins TRBV27 and TRBJ2-7; D perhaps matches TRBD2 (5 bases). The J call is in doubt because the DNA end fits TRBJ2-5 better. Germline CDR1 MNHEY, CDR2 SMNVEV (reference sequence). CDR3 length: 14 residues. CDR3 sequence (DNA): TGTGCCAGCAGGGTGAGACCGGGAAGGGAGACCCAGTACTTC. As protein: CASRVRPGRETQYF.

A remark on this clonotype: A read error may produce the germline difference seen at one junction end. This sequence joins TRBV5-5 and TRBJ2-4; the D gene is possibly TRBD2 (6 bases). The closer fit of TRBJ2-5 to the DNA end suggests the J call may be wrong. This CDR3 has 16 amino acids. In germline, CDR1 is SGHKS, CDR2 YYEKEE (reference sequence). In DNA, the CDR3 is TGTGCCAGCAGATTGGTGTCCGGGACTTTTCAAGAGACCCAGTACTTC. It specifies CASRLVSGTFQETQYF.

Written as DNA, the CDR3 is TGTGCCAGCAGCCAGGCTAGCGGAATCAGAGGGGAGCTGTTTTTT. This encodes CASSQASGIRGELFF. The chain carries TRBV3-1 and TRBJ2-2; the match to TRBD2 covers 7 bases. The V and J ends lost 3 bases and 8 bases, in that order; junction bases with no gene match: 9. CDR3 length: 15 amino acids. Germline V gives CDR1 LGHDT, CDR2 YNNKEL (reference sequence). The full variable domain, rest sourced from reference TRBV3-1 and TRBJ2-2, is DTAVSQTPKYLVTQMGNDKSIKCEQNLGHDTMYWYKQDSKKFLKIMFSYNNKELIINETVPNRFSPKSPDKAHLNLHINSLELGDSAVYFCASSQASGIRGELFFGEGSRLTVL.

The CDR3, as DNA: TGTGCCAGCAGCTTGGACGGGGTTGGGGGCAATCAGCCCCAGCATTTT. Its protein product is CASSLDGVGGNQPQHF. The genes are TRBV5-5 and TRBJ1-5; no clear D gene. This CDR3 has 16 residues. Trimming left V 0 bases short and J 2 bases short, with 12 bases between. Germline V gene sequence: CDR1 SGHKS, CDR2 YYEKEE (reference sequence).

This rearrangement joins TRBV15 to TRBJ2-5; 8 positions match TRBD1. Germline CDR1 LNHNV, CDR2 YYDKDF (reference sequence). CDR3 length equals 19 residues. Trimming removed 3 bases from V and 2 bases from J; junction bases left unmatched: 17. The CDR3 DNA reads TGTGCCACCAGCAGGCAAGGACAGGGAGTGTCTTTGGGGCAAGAGACCCAGTACTTC. Translating it yields CATSRQGQGVSLGQETQYF.

The rearrangement uses TRBV20-1 and TRBJ2-7; D perhaps matches TRBD2 (5 bases). The CDR3 runs to 14 residues. V lost 1 base and J lost 6, with 16 bases in between. In germline, CDR1 is DFQATT, CDR2 SNEGSKA (reference sequence). CDR3: CSARAHEGLGEQYF. The CDR3 DNA sequence: TGCAGTGCTAGAGCACACGAGGGTCTAGGCGAGCAGTACTTC.

The CDR3 is CSVEEVGEGREKLFF. In nucleotides, the CDR3 is TGCAGCGTTGAAGAGGTGGGAGAGGGGAGAGAAAAACTGTTTTTT. The chain joins TRBV29-1 to TRBJ1-4; a weak D match, TRBD1 (5 bases). Germline V lookup: CDR1 SQVTM, CDR2 ANQGSEA. V shed 0 bases and J shed 8 bases, with 16 bases lying between them. The CDR3 runs to 15 residues. The full variable domain, rest sourced from reference TRBV29-1 and TRBJ1-4, is SAVISQKPSRDICQRGTSLTIQCQVDSQVTMMFWYRQQPGQSLTLIATANQGSEATYESGFVIDKFPISRPNLTFSTLTVSNMSPEDSSIYLCSVEEVGEGREKLFFGSGTQLSVL.

The gene calls are TRBV6-2 or TRBV6-3 and TRBJ2-5; a possible D gene is TRBD2 (6 bases). Deletions cut 2 bases from V and 2 bases from J, with 24 bases between. The CDR3 has 19 amino acids. The germline V gene has CDR1 MNHEY and CDR2 SVGEGT. Written as DNA, the CDR3 is TGTGCCAGCAGTTACCCCGGAGGGGCGACAGTACAACAGCAAGAGACCCAGTACTTC. It codes for CASSYPGGATVQQQETQYF.

Regarding this clonotype: Sequence at one end of the junction differs from germline and may be a read error. The chain joins TRBV7-2 to TRBJ1-2; 11 nucleotides match TRBD1. The CDR3 spans 14 residues. CDR1 SGHTA and CDR2 FQGNSA come from the germline V gene. The DNA for the CDR3 is TGTGCCAGCAGCTTGAGGGACAGGGGGGACGGCTGCACCTTC. Residues: CASSLRDRGDGCTF.

This clonotype was recorded a few times. The chain links TRBV7-8 to TRBJ2-3; maybe TRBD2 (6 bases). The V gene's germline CDR1 is SGHVS and CDR2 FQNEAQ. The CDR3 sequence is 14 residues long. Trimming removed 4 bases from V and 4 bases from J, with 12 bases in between. CDR3 coding DNA: TGTGCCAGCAGCTCTAAATCTAGCGCAGATACGCAGTATTTT. It is translated as CASSSKSSADTQYF.

The genes are TRBV12-3 or TRBV12-4 and TRBJ2-1; TRBD1 is a possible D gene (5 bases). Deletions cut 4 bases from V and 8 bases from J, with 15 bases between. The CDR3 loop spans 14 amino acids. The CDR3 region has the DNA TGTGCCAGCAGTTACCGAAATCAAGGGGATGAGCAGTTCTTC. It yields the protein CASSYRNQGDEQFF.

The chain recombines TRBV7-2 with TRBJ2-7, with a tentative D call TRBD2 (5 bases). CDR1 and CDR2 from the germline V gene are SGHTA and FQGNSA. This CDR3 contains 13 residues. Between the trimmed V and J ends, which lost 5 bases and 6 bases, there was a span of 14 bases. CDR3 sequence reads: CASSPGLSGEQYF. In DNA form, the CDR3 reads TGTGCCAGCAGCCCCGGACTGTCCGGCGAGCAGTACTTC. The whole variable domain, remainder taken from reference TRBV7-2 and TRBJ2-7, is GAGVSQSPSNKVTEKGKDVELRCDPISGHTALYWYRQSLGQGLEFLIYFQGNSAPDKSGLPSDRFSAERTGGSVSTLTIQRTQQEDSAVYLCASSPGLSGEQYFGPGTRLTVT.

This sequence joins TRBV12-3 or TRBV12-4 and TRBJ2-5, with 9 bases identical to TRBD1. V was pared by 5 bases and J by 9 bases, with 13 bases of the junction left unmatched. The CDR3 runs to 15 residues. The CDR3 spells CASSMTGGELVAQYF. The CDR3 nucleotides are TGTGCCAGCAGTATGACAGGGGGGGAACTTGTGGCCCAGTACTTC.

In its sample, this clonotype was seen a few times. This chain joins TRBV7-9 and TRBJ1-1; possible D gene TRBD1, 6 bases. The germline V gene encodes CDR1 SEHNR and CDR2 FQNEAQ (reference sequence). V shed 5 bases and J shed 2 bases, with 18 bases lying between them. The CDR3 is 16 amino acids. The DNA for the CDR3 is TGTGCCAGCAGCGGAAAGGACAGTTTGTACAACACTGAAGCTTTCTTT. Residues: CASSGKDSLYNTEAFF.

This chain connects TRBV20-1 to TRBJ2-3; D remains unclear. The CDR3 extends over 12 amino acids. Trimming removed 1 base at V and 5 bases at J, with 7 bases between. The germline gives CDR1 DFQATT, CDR2 SNEGSKA (reference sequence). The CDR3 DNA sequence: TGCAGTGCTAGAGCCCTTGTAGATACGCAGTATTTT. Its translation is CSARALVDTQYF.

This clonotype was found once. The gene calls are TRBV12-5 and TRBJ2-3, with unresolved D. The V and J ends lost 6 bases and 6 bases respectively, with 13 bases between them. This CDR3 has 13 amino acids. CDR1 is LGHNT and CDR2 is FRNRAP in the germline V gene. Here the CDR3 DNA reads TGTGCTAGTGGGCCGAGGAACGGCGATACGCAGTATTTT. It yields the protein CASGPRNGDTQYF.

The CDR3: CASVPGLGSYNEQFF. The CDR3 region has the DNA TGTGCCAGCGTACCGGGACTTGGCTCCTACAATGAGCAGTTCTTC. The V gene is TRBV2, the J gene TRBJ2-1; D possibly corresponds to TRBD2 (6 bases). The CDR3 loop spans 15 amino acids. V lost 8 bases and J 0 bases, leaving 14 bases between the germline ends. CDR1 is SNHLY and CDR2 is FYNNEI in the germline V gene.

V usage is TRBV20-1 and J usage is TRBJ2-7, with D unresolved. This CDR3 spans 13 amino acids. The germline V gene encodes CDR1 DFQATT and CDR2 SNEGSKA (reference sequence). The V end was cut by 0 bases, the J end by 9 bases, with 15 bases between. CDR3 DNA: TGCAGTGCTAGAGAGTGGCAGCCCTTAGGGCAGTACTTC. It specifies CSAREWQPLGQYF.